The clone carrying this T cell receptor beta chain was observed once. This sample stems from a study of cytotoxic CD8 clonotypes in ibrutinib-treated CLL. The CDR3 contains 11 residues. Germline CDR1 SGHTA, CDR2 FQGTGA. Deletions cut 5 bases from V and 7 bases from J, with 6 bases between. Clones were read by immunoSEQ multiplex PCR, and TCRdb kept only the in-frame ones, dropping some. The data contain 15,000 to 20,000 clones, 50% to 75% of them seen just once; the ten biggest clones take up roughly 25%. This clonotype originated in a human donor with chronic lymphocytic leukemia. The starting material was PBMCs, obtained after 12 months of ibrutinib treatment. This sequence joins TRBV7-3 and TRBJ2-1; D gene uncertain. In DNA form, the CDR3 reads TGTGCCAGCAGCCCCGAAAATGAGCAGTTCTTC. It specifies CASSPENEQFF.